This T cell receptor (beta chain) was profiled in a study of OX40 agonist ivuxolimab in advanced cancers. The overall study: Eligibility rules accepted prior anti-PD-1, anti-PD-L1 or anti-CTLA-4 therapy, and around 40% had some.

V dropped 2 bases and J dropped 1 base, with 12 bases sitting between them. Looked up from germline, CDR1 is SGDLS and CDR2 is YYNGEE. CDR3 length: 16 residues. General observations from the study: The study found that CD8+ T cells averaged more expanded clones than CD4+.

This table comes from immunoSEQ multiplex PCR, and its TCRdb copy is limited to in-frame clones, with some not included. The sample holds 70,000 to 80,000 clones, approximately 90% seen once. This clone was found a few times. The antigen remains unidentified. The chain is built from TRBV9 and TRBJ1-4; D possibly corresponds to TRBD1 (6 bases). The source was CD4+ or CD8+ T cells sorted from blood, collected in a trial of the OX40 agonist ivuxolimab. The sequence came from an adult with an advanced solid tumor such as melanoma, head and neck, liver or kidney cancer. CDR3 DNA sequence: TGTGCCAGCAGCGTTTACGGGGGGCAAACTAATGAAAAACTGTTTTTT. Its protein product is CASSVYGGQTNEKLFF.